This is a list of T cell receptor beta chains from one sample in a study of shared clonotypes between healthy human individuals. This table comes from immunoSEQ multiplex PCR, and its TCRdb copy is limited to in-frame clones, with some not included. The table records about 490,000 clones, less than 80% of them present only once. Sequenced material: PBMCs. Receptors originate from a middle-aged woman in good health. Some clones in this sample may be carry-over from other donors' samples. The CDR3 runs from the conserved cysteine through the conserved F or W.

v_gene | CDR3aa
TRBV7-3 | CASSTSGGTISVGQHF
TRBV18 | CASSPGLGFYNEQFF
TRBV18 | CASSPIRTSGIYEQFF
TRBV7-3 | CASSLTGLAGVTDTQYF
TRBV4-3 | CASSQDGDLTDTQYF
TRBV18 | CASSKDRNEKLFF
TRBV6-5 | CASSPGRGDEQFF
TRBV28 | CASSLFSLYGYTF
TRBV10-3 | CAISESTSGRALYNEQFF
TRBV5-1 | CASSLGDRRNYGYTF
TRBV7-9 | CASSFLYNEQFF
TRBV11-2 | CASSLDVYEQYF
TRBV7-7 | CASSCIKSSYEQFF
TRBV7-2 | CASSLHQTPEQFF
TRBV5-1 | CASSLALGTGVQNEQFF
TRBV20-1 | CSARRSDGYTF
TRBV30 | CAWSVGVEETQYF
TRBV2 | CAGGAGGPPQETQYF
TRBV29-1 | CSVSLGGHRQETQYF
TRBV7-2 | CASSLAAAAGNQPQHF
TRBV5-1 | CASSETIGEGGYTF
TRBV10-1 | CASSEAAGTPDSGANVLTF
TRBV27 | CASSLTGATFFETQYF
TRBV29-1 | CSAAGQQNEKLFF
TRBV7-9 | CASSLGDSYEQYF
TRBV15 | CATSADRELVNEQFF
TRBV14 | CASSQGWSGYTQYF
TRBV11-2 | CASSLISSRGGEQYF
TRBV7-9 | CASSLPVAAFNEKLFF
TRBV11-3 | CASSLRAGEDRAAIYEQYF
TRBV18 | CASTSTGNEQFF
TRBV19 | CASSRSTGQGDGQYF
TRBV11-2 | CASSLGLQSNQPQHF
TRBV30 | CAWRRAGFDWDTGELFF
TRBV28 | CASSTAAAGYTF
TRBV2 | CASRDGLAKDTQYF
TRBV20-1 | CSARLQETQYF
TRBV28 | CASSAGTGNTGELFF
TRBV30 | CAWSGQGWGSGANVLTF
TRBV7-8 | CASSLNAQYSNQPQHF
TRBV4-2 | CASSQAPGRPQHF
TRBV9 | CASSPRGGPGREKLFF
TRBV11-2 | CASSFGEQFF
TRBV7-2 | CASSFRADYGYTF
TRBV30 | CAWSGQGSTYEQYF
TRBV18 | CASSPSLDEQYF
TRBV14 | CASSQGAGRVQETQYF
TRBV6-5 | CASSYAPGISTDTQYF
TRBV11-2 | CASSVGQLGTQYF
TRBV30 | CAWSQLGSPTYEQYF
TRBV9 | CASSPRQGLDTGELFF
TRBV7-3 | CASSKGAGALFYEQYF